This TCR beta chain is from a study of T cell repertoires in cytomegalovirus infection. Regarding the study as a whole: Frequencies of public TCR beta families were cumulated, and this identified carriers of CMV plus the relevant HLA.

Using its own MiXCR run on the reads, TCRdb lists one record per CDR3 protein. Found here are roughly 600,000 distinct CDR3 sequences, roughly 24% of them singletons; the top ten hold 7.5% to 9%. Trimming removed 2 bases from V and 6 bases from J, with 6 bases in between. This CDR3 comprises 12 residues. Germline V gene sequence: CDR1 SGHDT, CDR2 YYEEEE. This clonotype has at least ten counts. Its antigen is still unknown. This chain links TRBV5-6 with TRBJ1-5; D gene ambiguous. This clonotype was obtained from a human donor in good health (CMV status not recorded). Some clones in this sample may be carry-over from other donors' samples. Sequencing used CD8+ T cells from PBMCs. CDR3 nucleotides: TGTGCCAGCAGCTTAGGTACTCAGCCCCAGCATTTT. Encoded protein: CASSLGTQPQHF. Filled out from reference TRBV5-6 and TRBJ1-5, the complete variable domain reads DAGVTQSPTHLIKTRGQQVTLRCSPKSGHDTVSWYQQALGQGPQFIFQYYEEEERQRGNFPDRFSGHQFPNYSSELNVNALLLGDSALYLCASSLGTQPQHFGDGTRLSIL.